This T cell receptor (beta chain) is drawn from a study of CXCR3-negative and CXCR3-positive naive CD8 T cells. Researchers prepared the TRB cDNA libraries using 5' RACE with UMI labels. TCRdb reprocessed the 5' RACE reads and stores each CDR3 protein as one record, lacking DNA. The sample features 55,000 to 65,000 distinct CDR3 sequences, with around 4% in its top ten. In germline, CDR1 is SQVTM, CDR2 ANQGSEA. The CDR3 runs 18 residues. The receptor was derived from a human donor in good health. Some clones in this sample may be carry-over from other donors' samples. This chain connects TRBV29-1 to TRBJ2-2; TCRdb reports TRBD2, a call that lacks DNA to check it against. Sample: naive CXCR3- CD8+ T cells from blood. Subset described: CD45RO-CCR7+CD27+CD95- naive CD8+ T cells lacking CXCR3 (TNR3-). The CDR3 reads CSVEDLQASGSNTGELFF.